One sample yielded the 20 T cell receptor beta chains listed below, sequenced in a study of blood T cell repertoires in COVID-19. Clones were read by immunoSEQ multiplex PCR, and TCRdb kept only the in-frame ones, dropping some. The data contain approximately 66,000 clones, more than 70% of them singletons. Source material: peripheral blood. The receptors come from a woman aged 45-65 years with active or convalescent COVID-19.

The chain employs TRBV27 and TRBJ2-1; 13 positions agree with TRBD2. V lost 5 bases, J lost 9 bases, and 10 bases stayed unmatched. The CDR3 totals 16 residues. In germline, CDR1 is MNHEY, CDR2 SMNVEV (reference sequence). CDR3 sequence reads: CASSPRLAGGLGEQFF. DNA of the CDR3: TGTGCCAGCAGTCCCAGACTAGCGGGAGGTTTGGGTGAGCAGTTCTTC.

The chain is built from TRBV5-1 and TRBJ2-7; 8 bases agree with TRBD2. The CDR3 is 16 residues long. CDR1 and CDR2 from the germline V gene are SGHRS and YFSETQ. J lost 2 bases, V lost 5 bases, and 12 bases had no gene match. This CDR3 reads CASSSSAGGVTYEQYF. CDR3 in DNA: TGCGCCAGCAGTTCCTCGGCGGGAGGAGTCACCTACGAGCAGTACTTC.

CDR3 sequence: CASSKLAGGPGNEQFF. The DNA of the CDR3 is TGTGCCAGCAGTAAACTAGCGGGAGGGCCTGGGAATGAGCAGTTCTTC. The chain uses TRBV27 and TRBJ2-1, with 13 bases matching TRBD2. CDR3 length equals 16 residues. With V trimmed by 5 bases and J by 7 bases, 8 bases remained unmatched. The V gene's germline CDR1 is MNHEY and CDR2 SMNVEV (reference sequence).

CDR3 region: CASSSGTSGFQETQYF. The CDR3 nucleotides read TGCGCCAGCAGCTCCGGGACTAGCGGGTTCCAAGAGACCCAGTACTTC. The chain couples TRBV5-1 to TRBJ2-5; 12 bases match TRBD2. This CDR3 is 16 amino acids long. CDR1 and CDR2 from the germline V gene are SGHRS and YFSETQ. J was trimmed by 1 base and V by 3 bases; bases with no gene match: 4.

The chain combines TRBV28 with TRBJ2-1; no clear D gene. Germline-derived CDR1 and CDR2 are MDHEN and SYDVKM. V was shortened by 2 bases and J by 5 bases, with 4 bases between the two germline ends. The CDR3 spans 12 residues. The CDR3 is CASSLIDNEQFF. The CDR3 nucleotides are TGTGCCAGCAGTTTAATCGACAATGAGCAGTTCTTC.

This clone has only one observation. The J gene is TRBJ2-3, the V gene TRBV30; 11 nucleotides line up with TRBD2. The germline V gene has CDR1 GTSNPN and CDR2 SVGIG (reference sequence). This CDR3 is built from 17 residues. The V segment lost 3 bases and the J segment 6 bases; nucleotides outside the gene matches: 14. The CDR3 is CAWSGGHVLAGGDTQYF. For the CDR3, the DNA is TGTGCCTGGAGCGGAGGTCATGTGCTAGCGGGAGGCGATACGCAGTATTTT.

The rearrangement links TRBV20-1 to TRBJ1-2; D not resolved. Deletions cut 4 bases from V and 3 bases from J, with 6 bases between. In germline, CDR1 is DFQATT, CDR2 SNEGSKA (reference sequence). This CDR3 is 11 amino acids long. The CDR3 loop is CSATVDYGYTF. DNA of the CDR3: TGCAGTGCTACTGTAGACTATGGCTACACCTTC.

The CDR3 bases are TGCGCCAGCAGCTTGTCACAGGGGATCTACTACGAGCAGTACTTC. This codes for CASSLSQGIYYEQYF. V is TRBV5-1 and J is TRBJ2-7, with 7 bases aligning to TRBD1. The CDR3 runs 15 residues. V lost 1 base and J lost 3; bases outside the gene matches: 7. Germline V gives CDR1 SGHRS, CDR2 YFSETQ.

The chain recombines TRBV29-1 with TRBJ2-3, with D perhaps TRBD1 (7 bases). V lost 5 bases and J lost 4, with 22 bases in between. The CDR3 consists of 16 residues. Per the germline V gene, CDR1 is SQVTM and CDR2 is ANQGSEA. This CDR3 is CSVYLMGQTRADTQYF. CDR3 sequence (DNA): TGCAGCGTTTACCTGATGGGACAGACTAGGGCAGATACGCAGTATTTT.

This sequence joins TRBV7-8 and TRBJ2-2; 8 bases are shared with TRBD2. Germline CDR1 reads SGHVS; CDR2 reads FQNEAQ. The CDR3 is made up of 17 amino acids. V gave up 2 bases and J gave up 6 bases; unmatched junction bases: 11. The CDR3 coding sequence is TGTGCCAGCAGCTTAAAGGAGCAATACGGGAGGGCCGGGGAGCTGTTTTTT. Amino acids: CASSLKEQYGRAGELFF.

The CDR3 region is CASSYVQGQTGELFF. The CDR3 bases are TGTGCCAGCAGTTACGTGCAGGGACAAACCGGGGAGCTGTTTTTT. The rearrangement joins TRBV6-5 to TRBJ2-2; tentatively, D is TRBD1 (6 bases). The CDR3 covers 15 residues. CDR1 MNHEY and CDR2 SVGAGI come from the germline V gene. Between the trimmed V and J ends, which lost 2 bases and 5 bases, there was a span of 12 bases.

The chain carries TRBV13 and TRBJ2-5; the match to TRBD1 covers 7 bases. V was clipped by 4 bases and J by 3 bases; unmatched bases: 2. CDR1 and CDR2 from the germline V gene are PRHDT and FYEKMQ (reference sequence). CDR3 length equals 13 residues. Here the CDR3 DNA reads TGTGCCAGCAGCTCAGACAGGGAAGAGACCCAGTACTTC. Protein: CASSSDREETQYF.

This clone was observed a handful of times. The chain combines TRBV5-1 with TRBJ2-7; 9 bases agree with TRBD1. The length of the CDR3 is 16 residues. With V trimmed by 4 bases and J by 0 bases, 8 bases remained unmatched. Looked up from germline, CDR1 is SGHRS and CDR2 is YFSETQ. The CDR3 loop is CASSPGRDRASYEQYF. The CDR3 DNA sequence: TGCGCCAGCAGCCCGGGCCGGGACAGGGCCTCCTACGAGCAGTACTTC. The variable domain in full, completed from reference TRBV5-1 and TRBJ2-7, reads KAGVTQTPRYLIKTRGQQVTLSCSPISGHRSVSWYQQTPGQGLQFLFEYFSETQRNKGNFPGRFSGRQFSNSRSEMNVSTLELGDSALYLCASSPGRDRASYEQYFGPGTRLTVT.

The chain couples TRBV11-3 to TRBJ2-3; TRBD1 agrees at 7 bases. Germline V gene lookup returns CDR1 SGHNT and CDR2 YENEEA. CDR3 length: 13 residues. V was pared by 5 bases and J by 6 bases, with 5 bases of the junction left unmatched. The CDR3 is CASSPTGVDTQYF. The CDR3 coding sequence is TGTGCCAGCAGCCCTACAGGGGTGGATACGCAGTATTTT. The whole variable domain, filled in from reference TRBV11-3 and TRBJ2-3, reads EAGVVQSPRYKIIEKKQPVAFWCNPISGHNTLYWYLQNLGQGPELLIRYENEEAVDDSQLPKDRFSAERLKGVDSTLKIQPAELGDSAVYLCASSPTGVDTQYFGPGTRLTVL.

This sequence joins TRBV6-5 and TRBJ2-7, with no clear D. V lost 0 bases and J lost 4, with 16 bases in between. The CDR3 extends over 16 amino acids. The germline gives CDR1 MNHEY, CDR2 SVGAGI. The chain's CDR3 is CASSYSSRARRYEQYF. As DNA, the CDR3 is TGTGCCAGCAGTTACTCGTCGCGAGCTAGGAGATACGAGCAGTACTTC.

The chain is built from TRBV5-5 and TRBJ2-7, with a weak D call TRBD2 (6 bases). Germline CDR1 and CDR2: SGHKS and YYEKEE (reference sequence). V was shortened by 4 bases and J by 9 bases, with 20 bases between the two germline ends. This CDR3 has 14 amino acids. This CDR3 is CASSLDYPLTLQYF. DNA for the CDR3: TGTGCCAGCAGCCTGGACTACCCCCTTACATTGCAGTACTTC.

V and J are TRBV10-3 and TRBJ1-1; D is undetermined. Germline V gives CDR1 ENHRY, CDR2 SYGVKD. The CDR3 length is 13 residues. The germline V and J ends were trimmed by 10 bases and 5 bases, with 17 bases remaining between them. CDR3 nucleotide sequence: TGTGCCACTAGCGGGGAATTGGGGACTGAAGCTTTCTTT. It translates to CATSGELGTEAFF.

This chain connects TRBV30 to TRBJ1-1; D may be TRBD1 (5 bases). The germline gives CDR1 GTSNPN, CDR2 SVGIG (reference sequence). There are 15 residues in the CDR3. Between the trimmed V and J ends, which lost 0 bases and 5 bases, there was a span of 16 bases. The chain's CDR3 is CAWSVGVGGRTEAFF. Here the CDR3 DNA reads TGTGCCTGGAGTGTAGGAGTGGGGGGTCGGACTGAAGCTTTCTTT.

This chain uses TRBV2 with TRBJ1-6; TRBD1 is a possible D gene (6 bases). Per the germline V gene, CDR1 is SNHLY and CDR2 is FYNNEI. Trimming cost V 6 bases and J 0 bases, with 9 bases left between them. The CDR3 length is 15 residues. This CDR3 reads CASRGQSSYNSPLHF. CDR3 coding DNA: TGTGCCAGCAGAGGACAGAGCTCCTATAATTCACCCCTCCACTTT.

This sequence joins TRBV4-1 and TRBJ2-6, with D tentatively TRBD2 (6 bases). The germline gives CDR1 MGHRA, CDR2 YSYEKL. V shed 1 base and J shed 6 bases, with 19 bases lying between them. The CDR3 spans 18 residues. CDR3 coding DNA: TGCGCCAGCAGCCAAGTAGGGGCAAGGGAGGTCTTGGCCAACGTCCTGACTTTC. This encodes CASSQVGAREVLANVLTF.